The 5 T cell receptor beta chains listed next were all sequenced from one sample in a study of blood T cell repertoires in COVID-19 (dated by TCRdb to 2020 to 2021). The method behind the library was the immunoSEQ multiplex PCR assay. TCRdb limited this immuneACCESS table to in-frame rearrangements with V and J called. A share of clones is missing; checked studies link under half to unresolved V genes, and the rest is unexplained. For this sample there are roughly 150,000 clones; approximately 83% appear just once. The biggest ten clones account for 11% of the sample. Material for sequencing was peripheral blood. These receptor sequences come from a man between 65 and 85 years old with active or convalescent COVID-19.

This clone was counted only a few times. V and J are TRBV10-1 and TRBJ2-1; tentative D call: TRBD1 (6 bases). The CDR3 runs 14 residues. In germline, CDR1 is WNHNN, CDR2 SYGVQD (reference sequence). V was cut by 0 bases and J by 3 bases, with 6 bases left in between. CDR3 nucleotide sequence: TGCGCCAGCAGTGAGTCAGGGGGCTACAATGAGCAGTTCTTC. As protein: CASSESGGYNEQFF.

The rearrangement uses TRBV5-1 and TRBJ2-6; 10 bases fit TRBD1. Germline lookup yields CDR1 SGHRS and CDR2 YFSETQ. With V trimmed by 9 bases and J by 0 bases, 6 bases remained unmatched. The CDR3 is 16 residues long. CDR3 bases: TGCGCCACTGGGACAGGGGCCCACTCTGGGGCCAACGTCCTGACTTTC. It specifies CATGTGAHSGANVLTF.

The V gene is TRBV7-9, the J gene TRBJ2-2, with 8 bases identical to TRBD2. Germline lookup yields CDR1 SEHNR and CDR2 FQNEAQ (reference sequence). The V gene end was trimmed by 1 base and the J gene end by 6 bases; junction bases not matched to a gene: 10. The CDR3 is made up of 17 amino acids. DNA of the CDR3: TGTGCCAGCAGCTTAGGGCGTGACGGGAGGGGTGCCGGGGAGCTGTTTTTT. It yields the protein CASSLGRDGRGAGELFF. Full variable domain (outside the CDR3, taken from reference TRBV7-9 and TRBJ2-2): DTGVSQNPRHKITKRGQNVTFRCDPISEHNRLYWYRQTLGQGPEFLTYFQNEAQLEKSRLLSDRFSAERPKGSFSTLEIQRTEQGDSAMYLCASSLGRDGRGAGELFFGEGSRLTVL.

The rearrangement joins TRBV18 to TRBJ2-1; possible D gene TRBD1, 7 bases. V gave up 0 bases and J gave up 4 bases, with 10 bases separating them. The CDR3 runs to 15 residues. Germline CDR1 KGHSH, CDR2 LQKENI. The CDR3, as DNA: TGTGCCAGCTCACCACCCCAGGGGGGTTACAATGAGCAGTTCTTC. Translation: CASSPPQGGYNEQFF.

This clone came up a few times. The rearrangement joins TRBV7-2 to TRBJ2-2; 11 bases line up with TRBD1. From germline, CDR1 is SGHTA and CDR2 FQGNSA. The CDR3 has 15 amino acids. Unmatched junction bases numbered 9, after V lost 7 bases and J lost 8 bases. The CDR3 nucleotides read TGTGCCAGCACCCCGGACAGGGGGCGGACGGGGGAGCTGTTTTTT. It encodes CASTPDRGRTGELFF. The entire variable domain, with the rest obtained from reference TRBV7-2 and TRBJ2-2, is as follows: GAGVSQSPSNKVTEKGKDVELRCDPISGHTALYWYRQSLGQGLEFLIYFQGNSAPDKSGLPSDRFSAERTGGSVSTLTIQRTQQEDSAVYLCASTPDRGRTGELFFGEGSRLTVL.